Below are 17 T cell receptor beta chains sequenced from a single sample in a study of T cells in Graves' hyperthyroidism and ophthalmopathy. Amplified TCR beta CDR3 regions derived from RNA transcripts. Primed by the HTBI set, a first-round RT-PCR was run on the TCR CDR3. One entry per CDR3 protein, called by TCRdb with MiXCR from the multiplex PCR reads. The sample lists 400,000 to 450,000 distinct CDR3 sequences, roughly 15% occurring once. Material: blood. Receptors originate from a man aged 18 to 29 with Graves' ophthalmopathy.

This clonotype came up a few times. The CDR3 protein is CASSQENRPISYEQYF. For the CDR3, the DNA is TGCGCCAGCAGCCAAGAAAACAGGCCCATCTCCTACGAGCAGTACTTC. This chain connects TRBV4-1 to TRBJ2-7, with D perhaps matching TRBD1 (5 bases). Deletions cut 0 bases from V and 0 bases from J, with 12 bases between. Germline CDR1 MGHRA, CDR2 YSYEKL. The CDR3 has 16 amino acids.

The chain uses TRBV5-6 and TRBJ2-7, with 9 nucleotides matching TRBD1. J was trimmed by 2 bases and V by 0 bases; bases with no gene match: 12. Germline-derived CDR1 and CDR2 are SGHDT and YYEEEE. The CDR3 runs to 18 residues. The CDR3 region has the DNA TGTGCCAGCAGCTTGGAGAGGGACAGGGCTTGGGGTGCCTACGAGCAGTACTTC. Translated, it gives CASSLERDRAWGAYEQYF.

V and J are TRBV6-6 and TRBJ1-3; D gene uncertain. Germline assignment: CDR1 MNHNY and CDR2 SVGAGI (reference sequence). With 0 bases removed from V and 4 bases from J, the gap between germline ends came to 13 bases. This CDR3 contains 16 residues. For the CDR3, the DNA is TGTGCCAGCAGTTACTCAACGGGGTCCCTGGGAAACACCATATATTTT. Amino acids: CASSYSTGSLGNTIYF.

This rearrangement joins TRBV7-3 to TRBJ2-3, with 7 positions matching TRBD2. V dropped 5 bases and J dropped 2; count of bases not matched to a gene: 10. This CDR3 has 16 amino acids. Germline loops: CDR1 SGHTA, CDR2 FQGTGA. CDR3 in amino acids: CASSPGLGWDTDTQYF. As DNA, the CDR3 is TGTGCCAGCAGCCCCGGACTAGGATGGGACACAGATACGCAGTATTTT.

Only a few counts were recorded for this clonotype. The CDR3 DNA reads as TGTGCCAGCAGTCTGTCCGGGGCTCCCCAGAGAGAGACCCAGTACTTC. Translating it yields CASSLSGAPQRETQYF. V and J are TRBV6-1 and TRBJ2-5; D might be TRBD1 or TRBD2, each matching 5 bases. Trimming removed 5 bases at V and 4 bases at J, with 20 bases between. This CDR3 spans 16 amino acids. Germline values: CDR1 MNHNS, CDR2 SASEGT.

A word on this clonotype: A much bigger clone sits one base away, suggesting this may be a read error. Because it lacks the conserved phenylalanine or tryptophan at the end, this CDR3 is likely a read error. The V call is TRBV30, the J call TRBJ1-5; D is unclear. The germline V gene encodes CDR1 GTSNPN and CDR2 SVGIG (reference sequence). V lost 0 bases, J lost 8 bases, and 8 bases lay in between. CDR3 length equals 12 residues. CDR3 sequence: CAWSVRLEPQHL. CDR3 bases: TGTGCCTGGAGTGTACGTCTTGAGCCCCAGCATCTT.

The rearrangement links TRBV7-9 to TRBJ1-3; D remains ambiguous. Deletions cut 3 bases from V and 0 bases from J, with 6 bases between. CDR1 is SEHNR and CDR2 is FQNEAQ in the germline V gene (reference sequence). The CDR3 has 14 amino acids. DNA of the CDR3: TGTGCCAGCAGCTTCTTAGTCTCTGGAAACACCATATATTTT. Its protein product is CASSFLVSGNTIYF.

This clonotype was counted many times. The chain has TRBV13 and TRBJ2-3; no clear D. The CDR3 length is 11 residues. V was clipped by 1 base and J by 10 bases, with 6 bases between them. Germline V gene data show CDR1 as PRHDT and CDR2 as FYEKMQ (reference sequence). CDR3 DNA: TGTGCCAGCAGCTTAGTTCTGGCGCAGTATTTT. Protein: CASSLVLAQYF.

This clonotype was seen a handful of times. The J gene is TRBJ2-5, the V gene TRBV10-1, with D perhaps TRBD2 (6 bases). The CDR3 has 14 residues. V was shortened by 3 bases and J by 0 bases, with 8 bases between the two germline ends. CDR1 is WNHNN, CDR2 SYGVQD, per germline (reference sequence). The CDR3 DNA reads TGCGCCAGCAGTGATGGAGGGGACCAAGAGACCCAGTACTTC. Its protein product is CASSDGGDQETQYF.

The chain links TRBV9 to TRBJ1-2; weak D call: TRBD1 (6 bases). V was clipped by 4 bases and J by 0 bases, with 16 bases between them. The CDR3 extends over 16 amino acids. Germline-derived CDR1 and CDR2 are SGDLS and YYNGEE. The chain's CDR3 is CASSPGHGEANYGYTF. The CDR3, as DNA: TGTGCCAGCAGCCCGGGACATGGAGAGGCTAACTATGGCTACACCTTC.

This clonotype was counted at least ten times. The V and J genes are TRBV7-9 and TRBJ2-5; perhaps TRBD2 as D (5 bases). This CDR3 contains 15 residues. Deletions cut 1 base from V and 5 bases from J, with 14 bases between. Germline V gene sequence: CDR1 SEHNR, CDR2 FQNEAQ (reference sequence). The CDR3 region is CASSLEVRAGETQYF. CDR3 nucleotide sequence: TGTGCCAGCAGCTTAGAAGTGCGGGCCGGTGAGACCCAGTACTTC. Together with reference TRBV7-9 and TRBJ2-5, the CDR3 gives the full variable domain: DTGVSQNPRHKITKRGQNVTFRCDPISEHNRLYWYRQTLGQGPEFLTYFQNEAQLEKSRLLSDRFSAERPKGSFSTLEIQRTEQGDSAMYLCASSLEVRAGETQYFGPGTRLLVL.

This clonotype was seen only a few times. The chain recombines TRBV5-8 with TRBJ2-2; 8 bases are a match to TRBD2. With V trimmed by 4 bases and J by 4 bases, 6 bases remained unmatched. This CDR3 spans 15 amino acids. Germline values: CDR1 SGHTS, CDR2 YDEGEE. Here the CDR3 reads CASSVAGFATGELFF. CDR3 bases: TGTGCCAGCAGCGTAGCGGGGTTCGCCACCGGGGAGCTGTTTTTT.

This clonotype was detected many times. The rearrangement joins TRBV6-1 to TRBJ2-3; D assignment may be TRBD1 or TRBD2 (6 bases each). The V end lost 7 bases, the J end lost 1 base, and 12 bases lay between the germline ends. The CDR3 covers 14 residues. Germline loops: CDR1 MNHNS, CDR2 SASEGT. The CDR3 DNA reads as TGTGCCAGCATAGGGGGGTTTGGCACAGATACGCAGTATTTT. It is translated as CASIGGFGTDTQYF.

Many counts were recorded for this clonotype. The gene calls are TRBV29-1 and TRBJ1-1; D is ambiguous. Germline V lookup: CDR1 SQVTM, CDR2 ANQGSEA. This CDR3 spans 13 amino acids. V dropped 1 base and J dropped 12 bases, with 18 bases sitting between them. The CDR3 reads CSVEGTSPFVTFF. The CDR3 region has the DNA TGCAGCGTTGAAGGGACGAGTCCCTTCGTGACTTTCTTT.

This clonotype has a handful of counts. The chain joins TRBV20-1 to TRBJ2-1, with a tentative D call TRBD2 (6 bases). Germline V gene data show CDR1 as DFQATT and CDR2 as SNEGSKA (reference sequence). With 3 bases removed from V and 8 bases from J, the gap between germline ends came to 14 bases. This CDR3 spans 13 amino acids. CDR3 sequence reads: CSASWGGDYEQFF. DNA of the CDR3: TGCAGTGCTAGTTGGGGAGGAGACTATGAGCAGTTCTTC.

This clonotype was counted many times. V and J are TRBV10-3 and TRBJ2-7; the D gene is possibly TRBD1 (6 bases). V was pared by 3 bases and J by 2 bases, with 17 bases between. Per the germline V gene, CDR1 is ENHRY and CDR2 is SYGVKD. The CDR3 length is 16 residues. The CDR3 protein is CAISDIVKDRPYEQYF. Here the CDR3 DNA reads TGTGCCATCAGTGATATAGTCAAGGACAGACCCTACGAGCAGTACTTC.

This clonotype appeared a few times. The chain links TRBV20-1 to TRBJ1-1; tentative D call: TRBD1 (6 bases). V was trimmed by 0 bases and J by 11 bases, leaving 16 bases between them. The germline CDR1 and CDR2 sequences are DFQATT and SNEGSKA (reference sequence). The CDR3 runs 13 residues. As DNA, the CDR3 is TGCAGTGCTAGAGATGGGGGGGGGCGGGTTGCTTTCTTT. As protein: CSARDGGGRVAFF.